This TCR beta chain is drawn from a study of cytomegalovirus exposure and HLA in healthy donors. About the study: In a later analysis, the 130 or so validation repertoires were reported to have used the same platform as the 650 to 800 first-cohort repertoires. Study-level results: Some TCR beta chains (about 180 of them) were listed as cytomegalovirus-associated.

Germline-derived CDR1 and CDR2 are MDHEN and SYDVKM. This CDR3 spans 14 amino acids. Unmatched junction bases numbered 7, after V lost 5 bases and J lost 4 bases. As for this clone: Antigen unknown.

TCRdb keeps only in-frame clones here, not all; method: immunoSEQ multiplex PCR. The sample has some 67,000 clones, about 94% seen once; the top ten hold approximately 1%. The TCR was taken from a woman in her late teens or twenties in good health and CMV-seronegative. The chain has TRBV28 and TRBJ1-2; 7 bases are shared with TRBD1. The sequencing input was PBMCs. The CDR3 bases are TGTGCCAGCAGTATCTACACAGGGGTCTATGGCTACACCTTC. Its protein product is CASSIYTGVYGYTF.